This T cell receptor beta chain was captured by sequencing in a study of T cells after yellow fever vaccination. In making TCR cDNA, 5'RACE template switching added a universal primer site and UMIs to it. Each CDR3 protein gets one entry after TCRdb re-called the 5' RACE reads with MiXCR. There are about 340,000 distinct CDR3 sequences in the sample; about 4% occur only once, and roughly 26% lies in the top ten. Study findings and constraints: Abundant clonotypes from the bulk population could contaminate FACS-sorted repertoires.

This CDR3 region has 12 residues. V dropped 6 bases and J dropped 4; count of bases not matched to a gene: 2. Germline V gene sequence: CDR1 DFQATT, CDR2 SNEGSKA (reference sequence). The table lists this clonotype with many counts. The antigen is unknown. This TCR was recovered from a man younger than 35 who received the YFV17D yellow fever vaccine. Sequenced material: PBMCs, taken 5 days after the yellow fever booster vaccination. The chain combines TRBV20-1 with TRBJ2-3, with 9 bases matching TRBD1. The CDR3 protein is CSARTGADTQYF. The DNA for the CDR3 is TGCAGTGCCCGGACAGGGGCAGATACGCAGTATTTT.